This TCR beta chain was captured by sequencing in a study of a mutant IDH1 vaccine in newly diagnosed glioma. Study-level information: Vaccinations, eight in total, occurred in weeks 1, 3, 5, 7, 11, 15, 19, 23. Sex among treated patients split about 60% male, roughly 38% female; mean age was approximately 40 years. The earlier regimen, radiotherapy, temozolomide, or both, was most often both.

TCRdb's copy holds only in-frame clones and misses some; the assay was immunoSEQ multiplex PCR. The table lists roughly 74,000 clones, more than 70% of them singletons. To note about this clone: Its antigen is as yet unknown.

Study results and limitations: Pseudoprogression seemingly bore no relation to changes in top peripheral T cell clonotypes.

Time point here: week 23, last vaccination. Every single dose of the vaccine, 300 ug of mutant IDH1 20-mer peptide, came with topical imiquimod. CDR1 is SGDLS, CDR2 YYNGEE, per germline. The junction had 3 bases not matched to a gene; V was cut back by 0 bases and J by 5 bases. The CDR3 extends over 16 amino acids. The sequenced sample was PBMCs, obtained from a glioma patient whose treatment included an IDH1 peptide vaccine. The sequence derives from a woman aged 45-60 years with glioma. The chain combines TRBV9 with TRBJ2-1; 12 positions match TRBD2. CDR3 in DNA: TGTGCCAGCAGCGTAGGACTAGCGGGAGCCAACAATGAGCAGTTCTTC. This sequence encodes CASSVGLAGANNEQFF.